These T cell receptor beta chains were read from a single sample in a study of blood T cell repertoires in COVID-19. Profiled with immunoSEQ multiplex PCR; TCRdb holds only in-frame clones, not every one. The table records about 440,000 clones, 80% to 95% of them present only once. The sequenced sample was PBMCs or T cells enriched from blood (not recorded which). The source is a man aged 18-30 years who had recovered from COVID-19. Both conserved end residues are part of each CDR3. A D gene is named only where the DNA matches it firmly. Some rows have no size entry. The others give once, few or many, or a class for an expanded clone.

clone size	V gene	D gene	J gene	CDR3 length	CDR3 DNA	CDR3 protein
.	TRBV5-5	.	TRBJ1-4	14	TGTGCCAGCAGCTTGGGCAGGGCGGATGAAAAACTGTTTTTT	CASSLGRADEKLFF
few	TRBV10-3	.	TRBJ1-2	14	TGTGCCATCAGTGAGTCGAGGACAGATAATGGCTACACCTTC	CAISESRTDNGYTF
.	TRBV13	.	TRBJ1-2	14	TGTGCCAGCAGACCACTGACAGACAACTATGGCTACACCTTC	CASRPLTDNYGYTF
.	TRBV7-8	.	TRBJ2-3	15	TGTGCCAGCAGCTTAGCGGGGGGGCTGGGAGATACGCAGTATTTT	CASSLAGGLGDTQYF
once	TRBV28	TRBD1	TRBJ1-1	11	TGTGCCAGCAGCACCCGACAGGGTTTCTTCTTT	CASSTRQGFFF
.	TRBV29-1	.	TRBJ1-2	12	TGCAGCGTTGAAAATGGGCAAAGTGGCTACACCTTC	CSVENGQSGYTF
.	TRBV5-1	TRBD1	TRBJ2-2	16	TGCGCCAGCAGCTTGGCTGGACAGGGAACGGGCGGGGAGCTGTTTTTT	CASSLAGQGTGGELFF
.	TRBV28	.	TRBJ2-6	15	TGTGCCAGCAGTCCAGGGGTCTCTGGGGCCAACGTCCTGACTTTC	CASSPGVSGANVLTF
.	TRBV19	.	TRBJ1-3	17	TGTGCCAGTAGCTATCTTCGCACAGGGAGCTCTGGAAACACCATATATTTT	CASSYLRTGSSGNTIYF
.	TRBV7-8	.	TRBJ2-7	18	TGTGCCAGCAGCTTAGGCATCATCCAGGGGTGGGAGTCCTACGAGCAGTACTTC	CASSLGIIQGWESYEQYF
once	TRBV19	.	TRBJ1-4	12	TGTGCCAGTAGTATAGGGGGGGGTAACCCGTTTTTT	CASSIGGGNPFF
.	TRBV19	.	TRBJ1-1	14	TGTGCCAGTAGTATTCTAGGTTTGAACACTGAAGCTTTCTTT	CASSILGLNTEAFF
once	TRBV15	TRBD1	TRBJ1-2	12	TGTGCCACCAGCAGACAGGGGGTCGGCTACACCTTC	CATSRQGVGYTF
.	TRBV6-5	.	TRBJ1-6	14	TGTGCCAGCAGTTATCAACAGACCAATTCACCCCTCCACTTT	CASSYQQTNSPLHF
.	TRBV2	.	TRBJ1-1	16	TGTGCCAGCGGGAACGGGGAACACTCAGAGAACACTGAAGCTTTCTTT	CASGNGEHSENTEAFF
.	TRBV5-5	.	TRBJ1-5	15	TGTGCCAGCAGCTTGTTAATCAGGGACTCCCAGCCCCAGCATTTT	CASSLLIRDSQPQHF
.	TRBV10-1	.	TRBJ1-4	14	TGCGCCAGCAGCGGGAGTTCAACTAATGAAAAACTGTTTTTT	CASSGSSTNEKLFF
.	TRBV6-5	.	TRBJ1-1	13	TGTGCCAGCCGGAGGGAAAAGAACACTGAAGCTTTCTTT	CASRREKNTEAFF
.	TRBV9	TRBD2	TRBJ2-7	15	TGTGCCAGCAGCGTCGGGACTAGCTCCTCCTACGAGCAGTACTTC	CASSVGTSSSYEQYF
.	TRBV19	.	TRBJ1-2	16	.	CASIGNLWSFGSGYTF
.	TRBV29-1	TRBD2	TRBJ2-5	16	TGCAGTGCAAAGCAAGGGACTAGCGGGAAAAGGGAGACCCAGTACTTC	CSAKQGTSGKRETQYF
.	TRBV10-3	TRBD1	TRBJ1-5	16	TGTGCCATCAGTGAGCCTGCAGGGGGCAGGGATCAGCCCCAGCATTTT	CAISEPAGGRDQPQHF
.	TRBV3-1/TRBV3-2	TRBD1	TRBJ1-2	14	TGTGCCAGCAGCCTTAGACAGGGTATTATTGGCTACACCTTC	CASSLRQGIIGYTF
.	TRBV7-3	TRBD2	TRBJ2-2	14	TGTGCCAGCAGCCGCGGGAGGGCCTCCGGGGAGCTGTTTTTT	CASSRGRASGELFF
.	TRBV12-3/TRBV12-4	.	TRBJ1-1	13	TGTGCCAGCAGTTTTGGGGGCGGCACTGAAGCTTTCTTT	CASSFGGGTEAFF
.	TRBV19	.	TRBJ1-6	13	TGTGCCTCCGGTATGAGCAATAATTCACCCCTCCACTTT	CASGMSNNSPLHF
.	TRBV25-1	.	TRBJ1-6	12	TGTGCCAGCAGTGAATTAAATTCACCCCTCCACTTT	CASSELNSPLHF
.	TRBV20-1	.	TRBJ2-5	13	TGCAGTGCTAGTGACCGCGGCCAAGAGACCCAGTACTTC	CSASDRGQETQYF
.	TRBV9	TRBD1	TRBJ1-6	17	TGTGCCAGCAGCGATCACCGTACAGGGGGCGGCCAGGGTAACCTCCACTTT	CASSDHRTGGGQGNLHF
.	TRBV7-6	.	TRBJ1-6	15	TGTGCCAGCAGCCCCACCACGGGGGAGCACTCACCCCTCCACTTT	CASSPTTGEHSPLHF
.	TRBV7-9	.	TRBJ1-5	14	TGTGCCAGCAGCTTCGAGGGGGGCAATCAGCCCCAGCATTTT	CASSFEGGNQPQHF
.	TRBV19	.	TRBJ1-2	15	TGTGCCAGTAGTCTTGGACAGAGGGGAATCGGTGGCTACACCTTC	CASSLGQRGIGGYTF
.	TRBV18	TRBD2	TRBJ2-7	14	TGTGCCAGCTCACCGACTAGCGGGGAGGGCGAGCAGTACTTC	CASSPTSGEGEQYF
.	TRBV18	TRBD1	TRBJ1-2	16	TGTGCCAGCTCACCCTCCGCGGGACAGGAAAACTATGGCTACACCTTC	CASSPSAGQENYGYTF
.	TRBV10-2	.	TRBJ1-1	11	TGCGCCAGCAGTGAGCGGGGAGAAGCTTTCTTT	CASSERGEAFF
once	TRBV7-9	TRBD1	TRBJ2-1	14	TGTGCCAGCAGCTCATCACCCACAGGGGAACCGGAGTTCTTC	CASSSSPTGEPEFF
.	TRBV5-1	.	TRBJ1-5	13	TGCGCCAGCGCCTTCAGGGAAAATCAGCCCCAGCATTTT	CASAFRENQPQHF
.	TRBV19	TRBD1	TRBJ1-6	16	TGTGCCAGTAGGATGCCGGGACAGGGTGGAGGTTCACCCCTCCACTTT	CASRMPGQGGGSPLHF
.	TRBV7-3	TRBD2	TRBJ2-1	17	TGTGCCAGCAGCCCATCCCGGACTAGCGGGAGGTGGGGTGAGCAGTTCTTC	CASSPSRTSGRWGEQFF
.	TRBV6-2/TRBV6-3	.	TRBJ2-2	16	TGTGCCAGCAGTTATACTAGCTTATGGAACACCGGGGAGCTGTTTTTT	CASSYTSLWNTGELFF
.	TRBV28	.	TRBJ2-7	14	TGTGCCAGCAGTTCGATTGTGACTCTGGGCGAGCAGTACTTC	CASSSIVTLGEQYF
.	TRBV7-2	TRBD1	TRBJ1-6	15	TGTGCCAGCAGCTTCGACAGGGGCCCGATTTCACCCCTCCACTTT	CASSFDRGPISPLHF
.	TRBV4-1	.	TRBJ1-4	14	TGCGCCAGCAGCCAAATCGGGGGGGCAGGTAAACTGTTTTTT	CASSQIGGAGKLFF
.	TRBV2	TRBD2	TRBJ2-7	16	TGTGCCAGCAGGATCGATAGCGGGATTAGCTCCTACGAGCAGTACTTC	CASRIDSGISSYEQYF
.	TRBV12-5	.	TRBJ1-1	16	TGTGCTAGTGGTCCCCAGGGCAGCGGGTTGGCCACTGAAGCTTTCTTT	CASGPQGSGLATEAFF
.	TRBV28	.	TRBJ1-3	15	TGTGCCAGCAGTTCAGACAGTTACTCTGGAAACACCATATATTTT	CASSSDSYSGNTIYF
once	TRBV15	TRBD1	TRBJ1-5	15	TGTGCCACCAGCAGAGGACAGGGAAGCAATCAGCCCCAGCATTTT	CATSRGQGSNQPQHF
.	TRBV4-1	.	TRBJ2-7	16	TGCGCCAGCAGCCCATTGGCCGAGACAGGAACCTACGAGCAGTACTTC	CASSPLAETGTYEQYF
.	TRBV7-9	.	TRBJ2-7	16	TGTGCCAGCAGCCCGCTTACCGGGACACCGTCCCACGAGCAGTACTTC	CASSPLTGTPSHEQYF
.	TRBV10-3	TRBD2	TRBJ2-2	17	TGTGCCATCAGTGAGAAGAGAGCGGGAGGCCCTAAAGACGGGCTGTTTTTT	CAISEKRAGGPKDGLFF
.	TRBV5-5	TRBD1	TRBJ1-2	17	TGTGCCAGCAGCAAAGCTCAGGAGACAGGGACCTATGGCGGCTACACCTTC	CASSKAQETGTYGGYTF
once	TRBV30	.	TRBJ1-4	15	TGTGCCTGGAGTGTGGGCGGAGGTACTAATGAAAAACTGTTTTTT	CAWSVGGGTNEKLFF
.	TRBV30	TRBD1	TRBJ2-6	18	TGTGCCTGGACATACACCGGGACAGGGGCACCTGGGGCCAACGTCCTGACTTTC	CAWTYTGTGAPGANVLTF
.	TRBV21-1	.	TRBJ2-7	15	TGTGCCAGCAGCAAAGCGGGGATGCGGGGCTACGAGCAGTACTTC	CASSKAGMRGYEQYF
.	TRBV4-1	.	TRBJ2-7	15	TGCGCCAGCAGCCCTGGGGAGATAAGCTCCTACGAGCAGTACTTC	CASSPGEISSYEQYF